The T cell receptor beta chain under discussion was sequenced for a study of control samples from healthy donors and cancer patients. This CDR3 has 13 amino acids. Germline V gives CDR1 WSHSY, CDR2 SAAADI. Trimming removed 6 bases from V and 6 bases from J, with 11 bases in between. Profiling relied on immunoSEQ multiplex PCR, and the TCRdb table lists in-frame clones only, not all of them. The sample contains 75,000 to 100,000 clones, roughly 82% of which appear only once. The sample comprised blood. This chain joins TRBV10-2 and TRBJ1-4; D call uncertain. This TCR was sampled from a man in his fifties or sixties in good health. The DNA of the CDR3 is TGCGCCAGCAGGGATGACTTGGATGAAAAACTGTTTTTT. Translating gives CASRDDLDEKLFF.